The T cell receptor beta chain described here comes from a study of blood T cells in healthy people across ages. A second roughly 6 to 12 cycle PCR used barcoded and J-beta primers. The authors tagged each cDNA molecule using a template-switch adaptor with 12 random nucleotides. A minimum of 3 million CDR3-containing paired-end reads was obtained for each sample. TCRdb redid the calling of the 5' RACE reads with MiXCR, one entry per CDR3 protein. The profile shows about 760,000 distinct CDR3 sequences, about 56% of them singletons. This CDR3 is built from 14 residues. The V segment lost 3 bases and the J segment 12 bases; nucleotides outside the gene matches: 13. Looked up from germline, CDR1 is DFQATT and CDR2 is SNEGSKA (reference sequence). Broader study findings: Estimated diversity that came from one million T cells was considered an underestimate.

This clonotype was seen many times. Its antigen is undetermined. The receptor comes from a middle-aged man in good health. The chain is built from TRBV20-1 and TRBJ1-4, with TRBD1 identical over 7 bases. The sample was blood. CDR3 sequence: CSASDRVGARELFF. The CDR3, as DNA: TGCAGTGCTAGCGACAGGGTTGGGGCGAGGGAACTGTTTTTT.